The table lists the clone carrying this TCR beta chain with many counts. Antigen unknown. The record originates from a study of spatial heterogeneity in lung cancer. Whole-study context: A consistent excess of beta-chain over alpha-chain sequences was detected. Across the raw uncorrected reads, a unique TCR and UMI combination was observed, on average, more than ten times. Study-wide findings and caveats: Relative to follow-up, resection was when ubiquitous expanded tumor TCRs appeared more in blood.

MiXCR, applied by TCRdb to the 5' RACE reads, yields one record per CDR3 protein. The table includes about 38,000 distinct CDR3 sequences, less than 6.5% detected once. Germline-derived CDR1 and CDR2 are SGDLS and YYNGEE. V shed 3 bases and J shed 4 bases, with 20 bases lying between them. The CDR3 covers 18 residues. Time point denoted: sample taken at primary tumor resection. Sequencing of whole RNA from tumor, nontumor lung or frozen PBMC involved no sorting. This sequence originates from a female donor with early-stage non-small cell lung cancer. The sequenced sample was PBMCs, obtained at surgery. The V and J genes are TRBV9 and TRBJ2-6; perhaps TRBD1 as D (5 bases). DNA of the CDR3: TGTGCCAGCAGCGCCGACAGTACCCTACGAAGAGGGGCCAACGTCCTGACTTTC. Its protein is CASSADSTLRRGANVLTF. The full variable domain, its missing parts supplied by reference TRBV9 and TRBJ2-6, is DSGVTQTPKHLITATGQRVTLRCSPRSGDLSVYWYQQSLDQGLQFLIQYYNGEERAKGNILERFSAQQFPDLHSELNLSSLELGDSALYFCASSADSTLRRGANVLTFGAGSRLTVL.